This T cell receptor beta chain stems from a study of cytomegalovirus exposure and HLA in healthy donors. A word on this clone: Its specificity is unknown.

Whole-study results and caveats: About 87% or about 30% of the time was how often most TCR beta V segments were productive, according to an earlier analysis.

PCR primers comprised 60 Vbeta and 13 Jbeta primers. Under the authors' procedure: Among the unique TCR beta chains that a later analysis counted, about 85 million in all, around 11 million were shared. Profiling relied on immunoSEQ multiplex PCR, and the TCRdb table lists in-frame clones only, not all of them. The DNA was the basis for D and trimming; V, J and clone size are from that table. The table records around 150,000 clones, roughly 84% of them present only once. The V end was cut by 6 bases, the J end by 4 bases, with 11 bases between. This CDR3 has 13 amino acids. From germline, CDR1 is MNHNS and CDR2 SASEGT.

The genes are TRBV6-1 and TRBJ2-3; D gene unclear. This TCR derives from a man in his forties or fifties in good health and CMV-seropositive. The sample taken for sequencing was PBMCs. The CDR3, as DNA: TGTGCCAGCAGCCCCTCGGTGCCAGATACGCAGTATTTT. This sequence encodes CASSPSVPDTQYF.